One and the same sample provided the 5 T cell receptor beta chains below, sequenced in a study of CD8 T cells in Susac syndrome. An amount of RNA that ranged from roughly 0.5 to 1 ug was reverse transcribed with random hexamers. Via MiXCR, TCRdb re-called the immunoSEQ multiplex PCR reads, giving one row per CDR3 protein. Of about 76,000 distinct CDR3 sequences listed, 93% are singletons. Sequencing input: CD8+ T cells from PBMCs. These receptors were obtained from a human donor with Susac syndrome.

This clonotype was detected only once. This rearrangement joins TRBV13 to TRBJ2-7; D possibly corresponds to TRBD2 (6 bases). This CDR3 is built from 15 residues. With 5 bases removed from V and 4 bases from J, the gap between germline ends came to 18 bases. The germline V gene has CDR1 PRHDT and CDR2 FYEKMQ (reference sequence). The CDR3 loop is CASSPGTAPAYEQYF. The CDR3, as DNA: TGTGCCAGCAGCCCTGGGACTGCCCCGGCGTACGAGCAGTACTTC.

The CDR3 sequence: CATSREGLAGGRGELFF. CDR3 nucleotides: TGTGCCACCAGCAGAGAAGGACTAGCGGGAGGGCGCGGGGAGCTGTTTTTT. This chain joins TRBV15 and TRBJ2-2; TRBD2 aligns across 15 bases. The germline V gene has CDR1 LNHNV and CDR2 YYDKDF (reference sequence). The length of the CDR3 is 17 residues. Germline trimming cut 0 bases from V and 7 bases from J; bases unmatched to any gene: 3.

This rearrangement joins TRBV20-1 to TRBJ2-3, with 7 positions matching TRBD1. After removal of 5 bases from V and 3 bases from J, the junction contained 5 bases not matched to a gene. The CDR3 has 13 residues. Germline V gene lookup returns CDR1 DFQATT and CDR2 SNEGSKA (reference sequence). CDR3 protein: CSARQGMTDTQYF. CDR3 DNA: TGCAGTGCTCGACAGGGAATGACAGATACGCAGTATTTT.

This chain links TRBV2 with TRBJ1-6; the D gene is possibly TRBD1 (5 bases). This CDR3 comprises 14 residues. The germline V gene encodes CDR1 SNHLY and CDR2 FYNNEI. V dropped 3 bases and J dropped 9 bases, with 12 bases sitting between them. CDR3 amino acids: CASSDREMGSPLHF. CDR3 nucleotides: TGTGCCAGCAGTGACAGGGAAATGGGTTCACCCCTCCACTTT.

V usage is TRBV7-9 and J usage is TRBJ2-1; the D is unclear. Trimming shortened V by 5 bases and J by 7 bases, and 9 bases separated the two germline ends. CDR1 and CDR2 from the germline V gene are SEHNR and FQNEAQ (reference sequence). The CDR3 is made up of 12 amino acids. The CDR3 DNA sequence: TGTGCCAGCAGCAATAGCAGAAATGAGCAGTTCTTC. This codes for CASSNSRNEQFF.